Shown below are 13 T cell receptor beta chains from a single sample sequenced in a study of shared T cell receptors in the human thymus. TCRdb's copy holds only in-frame clones and misses some; the assay was immunoSEQ multiplex PCR. The sample consists of under 450,000 clones, approximately 95% of them appearing once. Sequencing was performed on thymocytes. The receptors derive from a human donor.

The V and J genes are TRBV28 and TRBJ2-1; D remains unclear. Per the germline V gene, CDR1 is MDHEN and CDR2 is SYDVKM. This CDR3 region has 14 residues. The V gene lost 11 bases and the J gene lost 2 bases, with 16 bases spanning the gap. The CDR3 coding sequence is TGTGCCGGACCGACCGATTTAGCCTACAATGAGCAGTTCTTC. It yields the protein CAGPTDLAYNEQFF.

The chain joins TRBV15 to TRBJ2-1; 7 bases are a match to TRBD2. This CDR3 is built from 15 residues. Germline V gene sequence: CDR1 LNHNV, CDR2 YYDKDF (reference sequence). The J segment lost 0 bases and the V segment lost 8 bases, leaving 7 bases of the junction unmatched. The CDR3 loop is CATLGGVNSYNEQFF. The CDR3 DNA reads TGTGCCACCCTGGGGGGGGTGAACTCCTACAATGAGCAGTTCTTC.

The chain combines TRBV30 with TRBJ1-1; D gene uncertain. V lost 7 bases and J lost 1, with 13 bases in between. The CDR3 runs to 13 residues. The germline gives CDR1 GTSNPN, CDR2 SVGIG (reference sequence). The CDR3 region is CASRPHPNTEAFF. CDR3 DNA sequence: TGTGCCTCCCGGCCCCACCCGAACACTGAAGCTTTCTTT. Full variable domain (rest looked up from reference TRBV30 and TRBJ1-1): SQTIHQWPATLVQPVGSPLSLECTVEGTSNPNLYWYRQAAGRGLQLLFYSVGIGQISSEVPQNLSASRPQDRQFILSSKKLLLSDSGFYLCASRPHPNTEAFFGQGTRLTVV.

The gene calls are TRBV6-1 and TRBJ2-5; 16 bases agree with TRBD2. J was trimmed by 2 bases and V by 2 bases; bases with no gene match: 11. CDR1 is MNHNS and CDR2 is SASEGT in the germline V gene. The CDR3 has 20 residues. The CDR3 here is CASSERGLAGGDVSQETQYF. The DNA for the CDR3 is TGTGCCAGCAGTGAAAGGGGACTAGCGGGAGGGGATGTATCACAAGAGACCCAGTACTTC.

The V and J genes are TRBV5-4 and TRBJ2-2; the match to TRBD2 covers 12 bases. V trimming: 3 bases; J trimming: 5 bases; junction bases outside the gene matches: 11. The germline V gene has CDR1 SGHNT and CDR2 YYREEE (reference sequence). CDR3 length equals 18 residues. CDR3: CASSSDLAGGPTTGELFF. In DNA, the CDR3 is TGTGCCAGCAGCTCAGATCTAGCGGGAGGGCCAACGACCGGGGAGCTGTTTTTT.

The chain has TRBV18 and TRBJ1-4; 9 bases map to TRBD1. With 4 bases clipped from V and 0 bases from J, the junction kept 3 bases outside the gene matches. CDR1 and CDR2 from the germline V gene are KGHSH and LQKENI. The CDR3 loop spans 16 amino acids. DNA for the CDR3: TGTGCCAGCTCACTCGGGACAGGGACAACTAATGAAAAACTGTTTTTT. This gives the protein CASSLGTGTTNEKLFF.

CDR3 region: CASSRGGKKKAGLTKDNEQFF. The CDR3 DNA sequence: TGCGCCAGCAGCCGGGGAGGGAAAAAAAAAGCGGGACTCACTAAGGACAATGAGCAGTTCTTC. The chain recombines TRBV4-1 with TRBJ2-1, with 7 positions matching TRBD2. CDR3 length equals 21 residues. CDR1 and CDR2 (germline): MGHRA, YSYEKL. Germline trimming cut 4 bases from V and 5 bases from J; bases unmatched to any gene: 26.

The rearrangement links TRBV5-8 to TRBJ2-1, with 9 bases identical to TRBD2. The CDR3 contains 15 residues. Trimming cost V 4 bases and J 0 bases; bases outside gene matches: 2. CDR1 and CDR2 from the germline V gene are SGHTS and YDEGEE. In DNA form, the CDR3 reads TGTGCCAGCAGCCCTAGCGGGAACTCCTACAATGAGCAGTTCTTC. Protein sequence: CASSPSGNSYNEQFF.

This clone was seen a single time. The chain couples TRBV11-2 to TRBJ2-1; 7 bases match TRBD1. The V gene end was trimmed by 5 bases and the J gene end by 7 bases; junction bases not matched to a gene: 11. The CDR3 has 15 amino acids. In germline, CDR1 is SGHAT, CDR2 FQNNGV. The CDR3 is CASSNTGTARNEQFF. For the CDR3, the DNA is TGTGCCAGCAGCAATACTGGGACAGCTCGGAATGAGCAGTTCTTC.

The chain recombines TRBV27 with TRBJ2-1; D perhaps matches TRBD1 (6 bases). This CDR3 spans 14 amino acids. Trimming stripped 6 bases from V and 3 bases from J, with 12 bases between. The germline CDR1 and CDR2 sequences are MNHEY and SMNVEV (reference sequence). The CDR3 protein is CASRFLGGYNEQFF. CDR3 in DNA: TGTGCCAGCAGATTTTTAGGGGGCTACAATGAGCAGTTCTTC.

V usage is TRBV4-1 and J usage is TRBJ2-4, with TRBD1 matching 9 bases. CDR3 length equals 15 residues. Germline CDR1 reads MGHRA; CDR2 reads YSYEKL. V shed 4 bases, J shed 5 bases, and the junction held 6 bases outside the gene matches. Here the CDR3 DNA reads TGCGCCAGCAGCCCGGGACAGGGATTCGAAAACATTCAGTACTTC. The encoded protein is CASSPGQGFENIQYF.

V and J are TRBV27 and TRBJ1-2, with D tentatively TRBD1 (5 bases). Per germline, CDR1 MNHEY and CDR2 SMNVEV (reference sequence). Trimming took 7 bases from V and 8 from J, leaving 17 bases between them. The CDR3 runs 13 residues. Written as DNA, the CDR3 is TGTGCCAGCACCGATAACCCAGGGTACGGCTACACCTTC. Translated, it gives CASTDNPGYGYTF.

The chain is built from TRBV20-1 and TRBJ2-3; no reliable D call. Looked up from germline, CDR1 is DFQATT and CDR2 is SNEGSKA (reference sequence). With 5 bases removed from V and 0 bases from J, the gap between germline ends came to 3 bases. The CDR3 is 11 amino acids. CDR3 residues: CSAGSTDTQYF. The CDR3 DNA sequence: TGCAGTGCTGGTAGCACAGATACGCAGTATTTT.